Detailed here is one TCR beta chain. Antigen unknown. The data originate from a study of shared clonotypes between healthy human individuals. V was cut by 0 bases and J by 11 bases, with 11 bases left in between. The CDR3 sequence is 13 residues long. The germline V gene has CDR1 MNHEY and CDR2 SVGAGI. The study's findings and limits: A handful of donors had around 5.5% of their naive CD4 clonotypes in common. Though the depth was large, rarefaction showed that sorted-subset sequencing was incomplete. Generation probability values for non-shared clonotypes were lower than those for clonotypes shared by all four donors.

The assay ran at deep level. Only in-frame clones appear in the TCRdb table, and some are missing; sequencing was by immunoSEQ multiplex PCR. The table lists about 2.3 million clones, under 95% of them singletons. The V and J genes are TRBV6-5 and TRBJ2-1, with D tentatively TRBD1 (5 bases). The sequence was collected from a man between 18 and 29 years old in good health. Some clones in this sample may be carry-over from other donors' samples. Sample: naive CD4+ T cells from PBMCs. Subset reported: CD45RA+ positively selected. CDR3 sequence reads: CASSYSRWGKQFF. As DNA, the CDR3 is TGTGCCAGCAGTTACTCGAGATGGGGCAAGCAGTTCTTC.